Below are 15 T cell receptor beta chains sequenced from a single sample in a study of shared clonotypes between healthy human individuals. CD8 cells classed as naive were CD45RO-negative and positively selected for CCR7, excluding terminally differentiated effector memory CD45RA+ cells. Repertoires were generated with immunoSEQ multiplex PCR, while TCRdb's copy carries only in-frame clones and drops some. Of about 650,000 clones listed, around 95% are singletons. Sequences were obtained from naive CD8+ T cells sorted from blood. Receptor source: a woman between 25 and 40 years old in good health.

CDR3 sequence (DNA): TGTGCCAGCAGTGATCCCGGGACAGGGGATCTAGATACGCAGTATTTT. It translates to CASSDPGTGDLDTQYF. The chain is built from TRBV2 and TRBJ2-3; 10 nucleotides line up with TRBD1. CDR1 and CDR2 (germline): SNHLY, FYNNEI. The CDR3 is 16 amino acids. Trimming at V came to 3 bases and at J to 5 bases, leaving 8 bases not matched to a gene.

The chain links TRBV29-1 to TRBJ2-7; tentatively, D is TRBD1 or TRBD2 (6 bases each). CDR3 length equals 13 residues. Looked up from germline, CDR1 is SQVTM and CDR2 is ANQGSEA. The V end lost 5 bases, the J end lost 3 bases, and 14 bases lay between the germline ends. The CDR3 DNA reads as TGCAGCGTTTTCGTGGAGGGGGTCTACGAGCAGTACTTC. Its translation: CSVFVEGVYEQYF.

V and J are TRBV5-4 and TRBJ2-1; 11 bases align to TRBD2. Trimming cost V 4 bases and J 4 bases; bases outside gene matches: 4. This CDR3 has 15 residues. Germline V lookup: CDR1 SGHNT, CDR2 YYREEE (reference sequence). As DNA, the CDR3 is TGTGCCAGCAGCCCGGGACTAGCGGTATACAATGAGCAGTTCTTC. This gives the protein CASSPGLAVYNEQFF.

The chain joins TRBV28 to TRBJ1-2; D gene ambiguous. Germline V lookup: CDR1 MDHEN, CDR2 SYDVKM. The CDR3 has 14 amino acids. V lost 3 bases and J lost 0, with 8 bases in between. As DNA, the CDR3 is TGTGCCAGCAGTTTTCAGTACGCTAACTATGGCTACACCTTC. This gives the protein CASSFQYANYGYTF.

In its sample, this clone was seen a few times. This chain connects TRBV28 to TRBJ1-3, with D uncertain. In germline, CDR1 is MDHEN, CDR2 SYDVKM. V was trimmed by 6 bases and J by 0 bases, leaving 15 bases between them. This CDR3 is built from 16 residues. The CDR3 region has the DNA TGTGCCAGCAGCCCAACAGACGCCTTCTCTGGAAACACCATATATTTT. Its translation: CASSPTDAFSGNTIYF.

The rearrangement uses TRBV19 and TRBJ2-5; a weak D match, TRBD2 (5 bases). Germline V lookup: CDR1 LNHDA, CDR2 SQIVND (reference sequence). This CDR3 region has 18 residues. V was trimmed by 5 bases and J by 4 bases, leaving 26 bases between them. DNA of the CDR3: TGTGCCAGTAGTCCCCGTTTTCTGGTAGCGATGACCGGAGAGACCCAGTACTTC. It is translated as CASSPRFLVAMTGETQYF.

The CDR3 reads CASSGAWANVLTF. The CDR3 bases are TGTGCCAGCAGCGGGGCCTGGGCCAACGTCCTGACTTTC. The V and J genes are TRBV9 and TRBJ2-6; D remains ambiguous. The V end lost 3 bases, the J end lost 5 bases, and 6 bases lay between the germline ends. CDR3 length: 13 residues. Germline loops: CDR1 SGDLS, CDR2 YYNGEE.

The chain recombines TRBV11-2 with TRBJ1-1; D ambiguous. The CDR3 spans 15 residues. Trimming shortened V by 1 base and J by 4 bases, and 13 bases separated the two germline ends. CDR1 and CDR2 (germline): SGHAT, FQNNGV. The CDR3 coding sequence is TGTGCCAGCAGCTTAGCCTCTTCATTGCCCACTGAAGCTTTCTTT. This gives the protein CASSLASSLPTEAFF.

This clone was found once. The J gene is TRBJ2-1, the V gene TRBV5-1; weak D call: TRBD2 (5 bases). V shed 1 base and J shed 10 bases, with 15 bases lying between them. This CDR3 is 14 amino acids long. Germline CDR1 and CDR2: SGHRS and YFSETQ. Written as DNA, the CDR3 is TGCGCCAGCAGCTTGCCGGAAAGCGGTAAAGAGCAGTTCTTC. This translates into CASSLPESGKEQFF.

The chain employs TRBV7-8 and TRBJ2-1; 9 nucleotides agree with TRBD1. CDR3 length: 15 amino acids. Trimming removed 5 bases from V and 6 bases from J; junction bases left unmatched: 8. Germline CDR1 SGHVS, CDR2 FQNEAQ. The chain's CDR3 is CASSLRDRAANEQFF. CDR3 sequence (DNA): TGTGCCAGCAGCCTAAGGGACAGGGCGGCCAATGAGCAGTTCTTC.

The rearrangement joins TRBV6-1 to TRBJ2-7; the match to TRBD2 covers 9 bases. Trimming cost V 2 bases and J 3 bases; bases outside gene matches: 2. The germline V gene encodes CDR1 MNHNS and CDR2 SASEGT. The CDR3 runs to 14 residues. The chain's CDR3 is CASSELAGFYEQYF. DNA of the CDR3: TGTGCCAGCAGTGAACTAGCGGGGTTCTACGAGCAGTACTTC.

CDR3 sequence: CASSLDSPTGGTEAFF. CDR3 DNA: TGCGCCAGCAGCTTGGACAGTCCGACAGGGGGCACTGAAGCTTTCTTT. This chain connects TRBV5-1 to TRBJ1-1, with 9 bases fitting TRBD1. Per germline, CDR1 SGHRS and CDR2 YFSETQ. This CDR3 region has 16 residues. J gave up 4 bases and V 0 bases, and 7 bases lay outside the gene matches. Complete variable domain (other parts from reference TRBV5-1 and TRBJ1-1): KAGVTQTPRYLIKTRGQQVTLSCSPISGHRSVSWYQQTPGQGLQFLFEYFSETQRNKGNFPGRFSGRQFSNSRSEMNVSTLELGDSALYLCASSLDSPTGGTEAFFGQGTRLTVV.

J is TRBJ1-1 and V is TRBV10-3, with D hard to call. Germline CDR1 ENHRY, CDR2 SYGVKD. The CDR3 covers 14 residues. V lost 3 bases and J lost 3, with 11 bases in between. Here the CDR3 DNA reads TGTGCCATCAGTGAAAATGGCCGGGACACTGAAGCTTTCTTT. This sequence encodes CAISENGRDTEAFF.

The V and J genes are TRBV5-4 and TRBJ1-2, with D tentatively TRBD1 (5 bases). CDR1 SGHNT and CDR2 YYREEE come from the germline V gene (reference sequence). CDR3 length equals 17 residues. Trimming took off 4 bases at V and 0 bases at J, with 19 bases between the two ends. CDR3 region: CASSASLVSTANYGYTF. The CDR3 DNA is TGTGCCAGCAGCGCTTCCCTTGTATCGACAGCTAACTATGGCTACACCTTC.

The V call is TRBV5-1, the J call TRBJ2-7, with 8 bases lining up with TRBD1. The CDR3 loop spans 16 amino acids. Germline V CDR1 and CDR2: SGHRS, YFSETQ. V shed 0 bases, J shed 1 base, and the junction held 6 bases outside the gene matches. CDR3 nucleotides: TGCGCCAGCAGCTTGGCCCCGGACAGGGCGTCCTACGAGCAGTACTTC. It encodes CASSLAPDRASYEQYF. The full variable domain, with the rest looked up from reference TRBV5-1 and TRBJ2-7, is KAGVTQTPRYLIKTRGQQVTLSCSPISGHRSVSWYQQTPGQGLQFLFEYFSETQRNKGNFPGRFSGRQFSNSRSEMNVSTLELGDSALYLCASSLAPDRASYEQYFGPGTRLTVT.